The sequence of this T cell receptor (beta chain) was determined in a study of cytomegalovirus exposure and HLA in healthy donors. Whole-study results and caveats: The authors later found HLA-associated TCR beta chains more clonally expanded than equally common others. TCR beta sequences reportedly predicted most subjects' HLA-A and HLA-B alleles accurately. Excluded: some indistinguishable V segments such as TRBV6-2 and TRBV6-3.

This clone was seen a single time. The target antigen is unknown. In the PCR, 60 Vbeta and 13 Jbeta primers were used. Method: immunoSEQ multiplex PCR; TCRdb's copy keeps in-frame clones and lacks some. The sample has roughly 200,000 clones, 80% to 85% seen once. The CDR3 extends over 15 amino acids. CDR1 is SGHRS, CDR2 YFSETQ, per germline. The J segment lost 10 bases and the V segment lost 3 bases, leaving 11 bases of the junction unmatched. The J gene is TRBJ2-4, the V gene TRBV5-1, with 9 bases matching TRBD2. The sequencing sample was made of PBMCs. This TCR derives from a middle-aged woman in good health and CMV-seronegative. This CDR3 reads CASSSAGGARRIQYF. The CDR3 DNA sequence: TGCGCCAGCAGCTCCGCGGGGGGGGCCAGAAGGATTCAGTACTTC.